The 8 T cell receptor beta chains presented below share a single source sample, sequenced in a study of T cell clonality in common variable immunodeficiency. Overall study findings and caveats: Fewer deletions and N-nucleotide insertions were reportedly seen in common variable immunodeficiency TCR beta sequences.

Generated by immunoSEQ multiplex PCR, the TCRdb table keeps only in-frame clones and is missing some. In total the sample includes 25,000 to 30,000 clones, none of them seen once. Their recognized antigens are unknown. What was sequenced was peripheral blood mononuclear cells. These receptors all stem from a human donor with common variable immunodeficiency.

This clone was seen only a few times. The read stops 3 residues short of the end of the CDR3; the missing end is completed from the germline J gene. The J gene is TRBJ1-5, the V gene TRBV6-1, with D maybe TRBD1 (6 bases). The V end lost 2 bases, the J end lost 3 bases, and 11 bases lay between the germline ends. CDR1 is MNHNS and CDR2 is SASEGT in the germline V gene. The length of the CDR3 is 15 residues. The CDR3 sequence: CASSEWGQNNQPQHF. Partial CDR3 DNA: TGTGCCAGCAGTGAATGGGGGCAGAACAATCAGCCC.

This clone appeared a few times. The missing CDR3 end, 3 residues past where the read stops, is filled in from the germline J gene. The chain uses TRBV18 and TRBJ2-3; the D gene is possibly TRBD2 (5 bases). CDR1 and CDR2 from the germline V gene are KGHSH and LQKENI. The CDR3 sequence is 12 residues long. V dropped 2 bases and J dropped 5 bases, with 5 bases sitting between them. CDR3 DNA (partial): TGTGCCAGCTCACCAGAGGGAGATACG. Protein: CASSPEGDT. The whole CDR3 region reads CASSPEGDTQYF.

About this clone itself: The read comes to an end 3 residues before the CDR3 does, leaving the germline J gene to fill in the end. The sample contains more than one DNA sequence encoding this CDR3. This sequence joins TRBV18 and TRBJ2-7, with D unresolved. Germline CDR1 KGHSH, CDR2 LQKENI. Trimming took 3 bases from V and 1 from J, leaving 4 bases between them. The CDR3 covers 12 residues. The CDR3 is CASSPRSYEQYF. The part of the CDR3 DNA that was read is TGTGCCAGCTCACCGCGGTCCTACGAG.

This clone has at least ten counts. The missing CDR3 end, 3 residues past where the read stops, is filled in from the germline J gene. The rearrangement joins TRBV5-1 to TRBJ1-1, with a tentative D call TRBD1 (6 bases). Trimming stripped 2 bases from V and 0 bases from J, with 8 bases between. This CDR3 comprises 14 residues. From germline, CDR1 is SGHRS and CDR2 YFSETQ. The DNA read from the CDR3 is TGCGCCAGCAGCTTACGACAGGTGAACACTGAA. This codes for CASSLRQVNTE. The CDR3 reads in full as CASSLRQVNTEAFF.

This clone was seen only a few times. The DNA ends 3 residues before the CDR3 does, and the rest of the CDR3 is filled in from the germline J gene. The chain recombines TRBV7-2 with TRBJ2-1; 14 bases are shared with TRBD2. Germline CDR1 and CDR2: SGHTA and FQGNSA. CDR3 length: 18 residues. After removal of 0 bases from V and 6 bases from J, the junction contained 7 bases not matched to a gene. The sequenced CDR3 bases are TGTGCCAGCAGCTTAGCCAGACTAGCGGGGGGGCGATTCAATGAG. This translates into CASSLARLAGGRFNE. The full CDR3 is CASSLARLAGGRFNEQFF. Using reference TRBV7-2 and TRBJ2-1 for the parts outside the CDR3, the full variable domain is GAGVSQSPSNKVTEKGKDVELRCDPISGHTALYWYRQSLGQGLEFLIYFQGNSAPDKSGLPSDRFSAERTGGSVSTLTIQRTQQEDSAVYLCASSLARLAGGRFNEQFFGPGTRLTVL.

As to this clone: From the germline J gene comes the end of the CDR3, since the read stops 3 residues before it. The chain couples TRBV6-2 or TRBV6-3 to TRBJ2-5; possible D gene TRBD1, 5 bases. This CDR3 has 14 residues. V was trimmed by 6 bases and J by 2 bases, leaving 13 bases between them. Germline values: CDR1 MNHEY, CDR2 SVGEGT. The CDR3 here is CASSPAQEQETQYF. The sequenced part of the CDR3 DNA is TGTGCCAGCAGCCCAGCACAGGAGCAAGAGACC.

In its sample, this clone was seen many times. CDR3: CASRPVAGPGAGTQYF. The sequenced CDR3 bases are TGTGCCAGCAGGCCTGTAGCGGGCCCGGGAGCCGGTACG. The chain recombines TRBV6-2 or TRBV6-3 with TRBJ2-3; 7 positions agree with TRBD2. Read data end 3 residues before the CDR3 end; the end is taken from the germline J gene. Germline CDR1 reads MNHEY; CDR2 reads SVGEGT. This CDR3 contains 16 residues. V shed 6 bases and J 8 bases; nucleotides not matched to a gene: 17.

Ten or more counts support this clone. Read sequence stops 3 residues before the CDR3 end, and the germline J gene provides the missing end. The chain recombines TRBV5-4 with TRBJ2-3, with D maybe TRBD2 (6 bases). The CDR3 covers 13 residues. With 4 bases removed from V and 5 bases from J, the gap between germline ends came to 11 bases. Germline V lookup: CDR1 SGHNT, CDR2 YYREEE (reference sequence). The sequenced part of the CDR3 DNA is TGTGCCAGCAGCCGTCAAGCGGGAGATACG. This sequence encodes CASSRQAGDT. The full CDR3 reads CASSRQAGDTQYF.